This TCR beta chain was identified during a study of T-cell reconstitution after alpha-beta-depleted transplantation in children. Study-wide points: Several hundred expanded graft clones reportedly supplied alpha-beta T cells about two months after transplant. Elevated TCRbeta diversity at day 60 was traced, in some patients, to surviving recipient T cells and thymic progenitors.

This clonotype was seen at least ten times. Its cognate antigen is unknown. A library of TCRbeta sequences, prepared with unique molecular identifiers, was generated. In TCRdb, the PCR reads were re-called with MiXCR into one record per CDR3 protein. The sample has about 200,000 distinct CDR3 sequences, approximately 6% seen once. The clonotype originates from a girl under three years old with combined immunodeficiency, due to receive a stem cell transplant. This specimen was PBMCs, taken before TCRalphabeta/CD19-depleted stem cell transplant.

In DNA, the CDR3 is TGTGCCAGCAGCTTAGAAGGGACGATCGGGATGAACACTGAAGCTTTCTTT. The encoded protein is CASSLEGTIGMNTEAFF. The chain recombines TRBV7-6 with TRBJ1-1, with D perhaps TRBD1 (5 bases). V was trimmed by 1 base and J by 0 bases, leaving 15 bases between them. Looked up from germline, CDR1 is SGHVS and CDR2 is FNYEAQ. The CDR3 loop spans 17 amino acids.